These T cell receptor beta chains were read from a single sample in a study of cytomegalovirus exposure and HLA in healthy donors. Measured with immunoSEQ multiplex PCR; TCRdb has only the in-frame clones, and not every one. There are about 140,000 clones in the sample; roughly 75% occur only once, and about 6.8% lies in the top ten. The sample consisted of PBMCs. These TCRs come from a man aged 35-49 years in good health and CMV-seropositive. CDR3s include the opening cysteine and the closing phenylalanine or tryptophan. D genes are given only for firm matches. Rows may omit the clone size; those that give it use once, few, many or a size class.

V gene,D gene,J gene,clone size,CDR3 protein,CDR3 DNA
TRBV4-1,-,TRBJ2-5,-,CASSQAFGAGLQAETQYF,TGCGCCAGCAGCCAAGCCTTTGGGGCGGGGCTACAGGCGGAGACCCAGTACTTC
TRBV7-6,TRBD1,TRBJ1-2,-,CASSLGDSGYGYTF,TGTGCCAGCAGCTTGGGGGACAGTGGCTATGGCTACACCTTC
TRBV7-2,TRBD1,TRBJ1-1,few,CASSGPPRGQPNTEAFF,TGTGCCAGCAGCGGTCCTCCCAGGGGACAGCCGAACACTGAAGCTTTCTTT
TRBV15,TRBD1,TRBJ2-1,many,CATSRELRTGRSGNEQFF,TGTGCCACCAGCAGAGAGTTGCGGACAGGACGGAGTGGGAATGAGCAGTTCTTC
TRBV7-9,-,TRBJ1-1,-,CASSLYQGGITEAFF,TGTGCCAGCAGCTTATACCAGGGTGGAATCACTGAAGCTTTCTTT
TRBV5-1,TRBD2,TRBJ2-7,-,CASSSPPLAGGGEQYF,TGCGCCAGCAGCTCCCCCCCACTAGCGGGAGGCGGCGAGCAGTACTTC
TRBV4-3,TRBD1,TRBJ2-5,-,CASSQDRGQETQYF,TGCGCCAGCAGCCAAGACAGGGGGCAAGAGACCCAGTACTTC
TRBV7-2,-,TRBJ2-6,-,CASSRRTPGANVLTF,TGTGCCAGCAGCCGCCGGACTCCCGGGGCCAACGTCCTGACTTTC
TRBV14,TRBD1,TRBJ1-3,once,CASSATGNTIYF,TGTGCCAGCAGCGCGACAGGGAACACCATATATTTT
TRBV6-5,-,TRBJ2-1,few,CASSYSKRGRSEQFF,TGTGCCAGCAGTTACTCGAAAAGGGGCAGGAGTGAGCAGTTCTTC